The rows below give T cell receptor beta chains drawn from one sample of a study of blood T cells in healthy people across ages. TCRdb reprocessed the 5' RACE reads with MiXCR, giving one entry per CDR3 protein. The repertoire holds about 830,000 distinct CDR3 sequences, with 58% as singletons. The sample was blood. Source of these receptors: a man in his thirties or forties in good health. CDR3s leave out the opening cysteine and the closing phenylalanine or tryptophan. Each record gives: D gene, V gene, J gene, CDR3 protein. D genes are given only for firm matches.

>TRBD1|TRBV6-5|TRBJ2-1
ASSLIQGAWNEQF
>NA|TRBV9|NA
ASSSPDRPYEQY
>TRBD2|TRBV7-2|TRBJ2-7
ASSLAGTSGYEQY
>NA|TRBV11-2|TRBJ2-5
ASSTSGTTHLETQY
>TRBD1|TRBV5-6|TRBJ1-2
ASSHGQARGGYT
>TRBD1|TRBV7-9|TRBJ1-2
ASSTGQGRNYGYT
>NA|TRBV3-1|TRBJ1-1
ASSQSPNTEAF
>NA|TRBV6-2/TRBV6-3|TRBJ2-5
ASGTGRQQETQY
>NA|TRBV20-1|TRBJ2-5
SAPDYARSYGQY
>NA|TRBV5-8|TRBJ1-1
ASSFNPGALLLEAF
>NA|TRBV14|NA
ASSPSFQGNYEQY
>NA|TRBV14|TRBJ2-1
ASSQEDYFNEQF
>TRBD2|TRBV7-2|TRBJ2-5
ASSLTSGRTSQY
>NA|TRBV4-3|TRBJ2-2
ASSQRTGRGLHTGELF
>NA|TRBV29-1|TRBJ2-7
SFWGVNYEQY
>NA|TRBV6-6|TRBJ2-5
ASSSIGGPLGTQY
>NA|TRBV20-1|TRBJ2-1
SAEDPGTDYNEQF
>NA|TRBV14|TRBJ2-1
ASSARLEVYQDEQF
>NA|TRBV7-2|TRBJ2-7
ASSLVLWYEQY
>NA|TRBV28|TRBJ1-2
ASRTNTGLGYT
>NA|TRBV6-2/TRBV6-3|TRBJ2-1
ASSPPRGVFGDSPNNEQF
>NA|TRBV7-2|TRBJ2-5
ASSREWTKETQY
>TRBD2|TRBV10-3|TRBJ2-5
ATGLAGNQETQY
>TRBD1|TRBV6-5|TRBJ1-2
ASSYSAGTGTGYT
>NA|TRBV29-1|TRBJ2-5
SPKDSQETQY
>NA|TRBV29-1|TRBJ2-3
SVDRETSTDTQY
>NA|TRBV5-1|TRBJ2-1
ASSFRTAMDEQF
>NA|TRBV5-1|TRBJ2-1
ASSLARNGEQF
>NA|TRBV3-1|TRBJ2-1
ASTNTGNEQF
>NA|TRBV15|TRBJ2-7
ATRTVGSYEQY
>TRBD1|TRBV29-1|TRBJ1-1
SVTGTVGVMNTEAF
>NA|TRBV10-2|TRBJ2-1
ASSELGMTHLF
>NA|TRBV18|TRBJ1-5
ASSPRQGPDQPQH
>NA|TRBV20-1|TRBJ2-7
SARIRPGTYEQY
>TRBD1|TRBV7-8|TRBJ2-4
ASSPSEYRGLRAKNIQY
>TRBD2|TRBV12-3/TRBV12-4|TRBJ2-2
ATHEKTSGGTGELF
>NA|TRBV7-2|TRBJ2-1
ASSLELGAEWNEQF
>NA|TRBV20-1|TRBJ2-7
SASYDYEQY
>TRBD2|TRBV28|TRBJ2-5
ASSLSGTSGFQETQY
>NA|TRBV6-2/TRBV6-3|TRBJ1-1
ASSPGTEAF
>NA|TRBV7-2|TRBJ2-5
ASSPIGRQVPRETQY
>TRBD1|TRBV12-3/TRBV12-4|TRBJ2-5
ASSPDRAGPETQY
>NA|TRBV6-5|TRBJ1-2
ASSYSIFGGTNYGYT
>NA|TRBV5-1|TRBJ2-7
ANSLRQDRRWYEQY
>NA|TRBV10-3|TRBJ2-3
AATGGSGTWEDTQY
>TRBD1|TRBV20-1|TRBJ1-5
SARAEGADNQPQH
>TRBD1|TRBV5-1|TRBJ2-1
ASSLVGTEYHNEQF
>NA|TRBV20-1|TRBJ2-3
SAKGFTDTQY
>NA|TRBV20-1|TRBJ1-2
SARDRWEEYGYT
>NA|TRBV28|NA
ASSSRGSQGTQY
>NA|TRBV11-2|TRBJ1-5
ASSLDRGGNQPQH
>NA|TRBV12-3/TRBV12-4|TRBJ1-2
ASSRSPAYGYT
>NA|TRBV28|TRBJ2-7
ASSFMWGSSYEQY
>NA|TRBV7-3|TRBJ2-1
ASSFGGAYNEQF
>NA|TRBV7-2|TRBJ2-5
ASSLVGGANQETQY